Following are 19 T cell receptor beta chains from one sample sequenced in a study of Graves' ophthalmopathy and Graves' hyperthyroidism. Scientists amplified the TCR beta CDR3 regions from RNA transcripts. In the first round, RT-PCR was carried out with HTBI primers, and a multiplex PCR formed the second round. TCRdb reprocessed the multiplex PCR reads with MiXCR, giving one entry per CDR3 protein. Of under 200,000 distinct CDR3 sequences in the sample, 30% to 45% were seen once. Material for sequencing was peripheral blood. The receptor source for this set is a middle-aged woman with Graves' ophthalmopathy.

At least ten counts were recorded for this clonotype. This chain connects TRBV12-3 or TRBV12-4 to TRBJ1-2, with D uncertain. CDR3 size: 13 residues. Trimming stripped 5 bases from V and 4 bases from J, with 11 bases between. CDR3 sequence reads: CASSPRTGYGYTF. CDR3 DNA: TGTGCCAGCAGTCCGAGGACTGGCTATGGCTACACCTTC.

This clonotype was picked up many times. The chain employs TRBV18 and TRBJ1-2, with unresolved D. The V gene's germline CDR1 is KGHSH and CDR2 LQKENI. The V end lost 0 bases, the J end lost 7 bases, and 18 bases lay between the germline ends. The CDR3 loop spans 16 amino acids. CDR3 sequence reads: CASSPPSEASRSGYTF. The CDR3, as DNA: TGTGCCAGCTCACCACCCTCCGAGGCCTCAAGGAGTGGCTACACCTTC.

This clonotype has more than one count but fewer than ten. This rearrangement joins TRBV7-3 to TRBJ2-5; D may correspond to TRBD1 or TRBD2 (5 bases each). The germline V gene has CDR1 SGHTA and CDR2 FQGTGA. This CDR3 is built from 13 residues. With 5 bases removed from V and 6 bases from J, the gap between germline ends came to 13 bases. This chain's CDR3 is CASSPFGGQTQYF. In DNA, the CDR3 is TGTGCCAGCAGCCCTTTTGGGGGTCAGACCCAGTACTTC. The whole variable domain, filled in from reference TRBV7-3 and TRBJ2-5, reads GAGVSQTPSNKVTEKGKYVELRCDPISGHTALYWYRQSLGQGPEFLIYFQGTGAADDSGLPNDRFFAVRPEGSVSTLKIQRTERGDSAVYLCASSPFGGQTQYFGPGTRLLVL.

V is TRBV10-3 and J is TRBJ2-2; 11 bases line up with TRBD2. This CDR3 is built from 16 residues. V gave up 9 bases and J gave up 1 base; unmatched junction bases: 7. Germline V gene data show CDR1 as ENHRY and CDR2 as SYGVKD. The CDR3 spells CAIKELAGVNTGELFF. CDR3 nucleotides: TGTGCCATTAAGGAACTAGCGGGAGTGAACACCGGGGAGCTGTTTTTT.

This clonotype was picked up many times. The chain uses TRBV20-1 and TRBJ1-5; 11 bases agree with TRBD1. Looked up from germline, CDR1 is DFQATT and CDR2 is SNEGSKA (reference sequence). V dropped 0 bases and J dropped 4; count of bases not matched to a gene: 8. The CDR3 is 17 residues long. The CDR3 nucleotides read TGCAGTGCTAGAGATCCCCGGGACAGGGGGATTAATCAGCCCCAGCATTTT. It specifies CSARDPRDRGINQPQHF.

This clonotype was picked up many times. The chain employs TRBV5-1 and TRBJ1-1; 9 bases are a match to TRBD1. CDR1 and CDR2 (germline): SGHRS, YFSETQ. The J segment lost 0 bases and the V segment lost 2 bases, leaving 2 bases of the junction unmatched. This CDR3 is built from 15 residues. CDR3 coding DNA: TGCGCCAGCAGCTTACAGGGGGCCCTGAACACTGAAGCTTTCTTT. It codes for CASSLQGALNTEAFF.

This clonotype was seen at least ten times. The chain combines TRBV29-1 with TRBJ2-5, with D hard to call. This CDR3 contains 12 residues. Between the trimmed V and J ends, which lost 2 bases and 5 bases, there was a span of 9 bases. CDR1 is SQVTM, CDR2 ANQGSEA, per germline. CDR3 nucleotides: TGCAGCGTTGAATGGCAGATGGAGACCCAGTACTTC. This translates into CSVEWQMETQYF.

This clonotype was counted at least ten times. The chain links TRBV12-3 or TRBV12-4 to TRBJ2-7; possibly TRBD1 for D (6 bases). The CDR3 is made up of 16 amino acids. The V end was cut by 5 bases, the J end by 2 bases, with 19 bases between. The CDR3 coding sequence is TGTGCCAGCAGTACGCGTCCCAGGGGACCGACCTACGAGCAGTACTTC. Translated: CASSTRPRGPTYEQYF.

This sequence joins TRBV20-1 and TRBJ1-5, with a possible D match to TRBD1 (6 bases). There are 13 residues in the CDR3. Trimming removed 3 bases at V and 6 bases at J, with 12 bases between. Germline V gene sequence: CDR1 DFQATT, CDR2 SNEGSKA (reference sequence). CDR3 region: CSARQTGSQPQHF. DNA for the CDR3: TGCAGTGCTAGGCAGACAGGCTCTCAGCCCCAGCATTTT.

This chain's CDR3 is CASRYRQGDNQPQHF. The CDR3 region has the DNA TGTGCCAGCAGGTACAGACAGGGGGATAATCAGCCCCAGCATTTT. V usage is TRBV28 and J usage is TRBJ1-5, with TRBD1 matching over 9 bases. CDR3 length equals 15 residues. Trimming removed 6 bases from V and 4 bases from J; junction bases left unmatched: 7. The germline gives CDR1 MDHEN, CDR2 SYDVKM.

V gene TRBV15 combines with J gene TRBJ1-5; D not resolved. Trimming removed 6 bases at V and 5 bases at J, with 20 bases between. This CDR3 is built from 16 residues. Germline V gene sequence: CDR1 LNHNV, CDR2 YYDKDF (reference sequence). Here the CDR3 reads CATRVAPPRADQPQHF. Here the CDR3 DNA reads TGTGCCACCAGAGTGGCCCCCCCACGGGCGGATCAGCCCCAGCATTTT.

In its sample, this clonotype was seen many times. J is TRBJ1-2 and V is TRBV9; D perhaps matches TRBD1 (5 bases). V was shortened by 4 bases and J by 2 bases, with 12 bases between the two germline ends. The germline V gene has CDR1 SGDLS and CDR2 YYNGEE. The CDR3 totals 14 residues. CDR3 sequence (DNA): TGTGCCAGCAGCCCTAAAGGACACAACTATGGCTACACCTTC. Encoded protein: CASSPKGHNYGYTF. Full variable domain (rest looked up from reference TRBV9 and TRBJ1-2): DSGVTQTPKHLITATGQRVTLRCSPRSGDLSVYWYQQSLDQGLQFLIQYYNGEERAKGNILERFSAQQFPDLHSELNLSSLELGDSALYFCASSPKGHNYGYTFGSGTRLTVV.

This clonotype occurred a few times. The V call is TRBV11-2, the J call TRBJ1-1, with 7 bases identical to TRBD1. From germline, CDR1 is SGHAT and CDR2 FQNNGV. The trim removed 5 bases at V and 1 base at J, leaving 13 bases unmatched. The CDR3 consists of 17 residues. Written as DNA, the CDR3 is TGTGCCAGCAGCCGAAGGGGGGGACAGTCCGGGAACACTGAAGCTTTCTTT. This codes for CASSRRGGQSGNTEAFF.

This clonotype has ten or more counts. The chain employs TRBV12-3 or TRBV12-4 and TRBJ1-1; D not certain. The V end was cut by 3 bases, the J end by 1 base, with 6 bases between. The CDR3 totals 13 residues. The CDR3 is CASSFRGNTEAFF. The DNA for the CDR3 is TGTGCCAGCAGTTTCCGCGGGAACACTGAAGCTTTCTTT.

This clonotype was counted at least ten times. The CDR3 sequence: CSVGLAVGYEQYF. The CDR3 DNA reads TGCAGCGTTGGGCTAGCCGTGGGCTACGAGCAGTACTTC. The J gene is TRBJ2-7, the V gene TRBV29-1, with D possibly TRBD2 on 5 matching bases. Trimming pared 4 bases from V and 3 bases from J, leaving 13 bases between. Germline CDR1 SQVTM, CDR2 ANQGSEA. This CDR3 comprises 13 residues.

This clonotype was seen at least ten times. The genes are TRBV10-2 and TRBJ2-5; 9 bases map to TRBD2. With V trimmed by 5 bases and J by 1 base, 5 bases remained unmatched. This CDR3 is built from 15 residues. Germline V gives CDR1 WSHSY, CDR2 SAAADI. Written as DNA, the CDR3 is TGCGCCAGCAGTCTTAGCGGGGGTTCCCAAGAGACCCAGTACTTC. Translated, it gives CASSLSGGSQETQYF.

This clonotype was seen repeatedly, ten times or more. The chain joins TRBV30 to TRBJ2-4; 8 nucleotides line up with TRBD1. CDR3 length equals 18 residues. Germline-derived CDR1 and CDR2 are GTSNPN and SVGIG (reference sequence). V lost 4 bases, J lost 2 bases, and 16 bases stayed unmatched. The CDR3 DNA sequence: TGTGCCTGGACCGACACCAAGACAGGGGACGTTACCAAAAACATTCAGTACTTC. Amino acids: CAWTDTKTGDVTKNIQYF.

The chain couples TRBV12-3 or TRBV12-4 to TRBJ2-2; 12 nucleotides match TRBD2. V shed 7 bases, J shed 6 bases, and the junction held 6 bases outside the gene matches. The CDR3 is made up of 15 amino acids. The CDR3 protein is CASTELAGGPGELFF. CDR3 nucleotides: TGTGCCAGCACCGAACTAGCGGGAGGTCCCGGGGAGCTGTTTTTT.

Ten or more counts support this clonotype. The rearrangement links TRBV12-3 or TRBV12-4 to TRBJ2-5; 7 nucleotides match TRBD2. V trimming: 3 bases; J trimming: 3 bases; junction bases outside the gene matches: 1. This CDR3 comprises 13 residues. The CDR3 region is CASSFSGEETQYF. CDR3 nucleotides: TGTGCCAGCAGTTTCAGCGGGGAAGAGACCCAGTACTTC.